The 15 T cell receptor beta chains below come from one sample, sequenced in a study of siplizumab effects on memory and regulatory T cells. Profiling relied on immunoSEQ multiplex PCR, and the TCRdb table lists in-frame clones only, not all of them. The top ten hold over 15% of the sample, which has about 50,000 clones, 93% seen once. Sequenced sample: CD8+ T cells sorted from blood. The source is a human donor in good health.

The chain is built from TRBV7-9 and TRBJ1-4; perhaps TRBD1 as D (6 bases). In germline, CDR1 is SEHNR, CDR2 FQNEAQ (reference sequence). Between the trimmed V and J ends, which lost 6 bases and 4 bases, there was a span of 12 bases. The CDR3 has 14 residues. CDR3 residues: CASRRGTDNEKLFF. The DNA for the CDR3 is TGTGCCAGCAGGAGGGGGACGGATAATGAAAAACTGTTTTTT.

Comment on this clone: The same CDR3 is also encoded by other DNA sequences in this sample. The genes are TRBV2 and TRBJ2-1; perhaps TRBD1 as D (6 bases). The CDR3 is 14 residues long. V lost 8 bases, J lost 3 bases, and 14 bases lay in between. Per the germline V gene, CDR1 is SNHLY and CDR2 is FYNNEI. The CDR3 region has the DNA TGTGCCAGCTCCAGCAGGGGAGTCTACAATGAGCAGTTCTTC. Its translation: CASSSRGVYNEQFF.

The chain employs TRBV28 and TRBJ2-7; possibly TRBD1 for D (6 bases). CDR1 and CDR2 (germline): MDHEN, SYDVKM. The CDR3 is 14 amino acids. Trimming stripped 6 bases from V and 0 bases from J, with 12 bases between. This CDR3 reads CASSGTSSSYEQYF. CDR3 coding DNA: TGTGCCAGCAGCGGGACATCGAGCTCCTACGAGCAGTACTTC.

This clone was seen once. The V and J genes are TRBV15 and TRBJ1-5; D unclear. V lost 0 bases and J lost 3, with 9 bases in between. The CDR3 sequence is 15 residues long. Per the germline V gene, CDR1 is LNHNV and CDR2 is YYDKDF (reference sequence). The CDR3 nucleotides read TGTGCCACCAGCAGAGATGAAGACAACAATCAGCCCCAGCATTTT. This gives the protein CATSRDEDNNQPQHF.

The chain links TRBV7-9 to TRBJ2-5; possibly TRBD1 or TRBD2 for D (6 bases each). Trimming cost V 2 bases and J 5 bases, with 12 bases left between them. Germline V gene sequence: CDR1 SEHNR, CDR2 FQNEAQ (reference sequence). This CDR3 is built from 14 residues. The CDR3 nucleotides are TGTGCCAGCAGCTTAAGGGGGGATTTTGAGACCCAGTACTTC. This codes for CASSLRGDFETQYF.

The chain has TRBV6-6 and TRBJ2-2; D perhaps matches TRBD1 (6 bases). Germline V gene sequence: CDR1 MNHNY, CDR2 SVGAGI (reference sequence). Between the trimmed V and J ends, which lost 6 bases and 0 bases, there was a span of 14 bases. There are 16 residues in the CDR3. The CDR3 loop reads CASSLLGTTNTGELFF. The CDR3 DNA follows: TGTGCCAGCAGCCTCCTGGGGACAACGAACACCGGGGAGCTGTTTTTT.

The V gene is TRBV27, the J gene TRBJ2-5, with a weak D call TRBD2 (6 bases). This CDR3 is built from 14 residues. V dropped 3 bases and J dropped 2 bases, with 10 bases sitting between them. The germline CDR1 and CDR2 sequences are MNHEY and SMNVEV (reference sequence). The CDR3 region has the DNA TGTGCCAGCAGTTTGCTGGGGGGTCAAGAGACCCAGTACTTC. Its translation is CASSLLGGQETQYF.

This clone was seen only once. The J gene is TRBJ2-5, the V gene TRBV9; D may be TRBD2 (5 bases). The DNA end is more similar to TRBJ2-7, so the J call may be wrong. The CDR3 is 14 residues long. Germline lookup yields CDR1 SGDLS and CDR2 YYNGEE. In DNA form, the CDR3 reads TGTGCCAGCAGCCCCGAAGCGAGGGTCCACGAGCAGTACTTC. Translation: CASSPEARVHEQYF.

This clone was counted once. The chain is built from TRBV30 and TRBJ2-1; possibly TRBD1 or TRBD2 for D (6 bases each). CDR1 GTSNPN and CDR2 SVGIG come from the germline V gene (reference sequence). The CDR3 runs to 15 residues. With 3 bases removed from V and 3 bases from J, the gap between germline ends came to 15 bases. The CDR3 loop is CAWRGRGGLYNEQFF. The CDR3 DNA reads TGTGCCTGGAGGGGCCGTGGGGGGCTCTACAATGAGCAGTTCTTC.

V gene TRBV6-5 combines with J gene TRBJ2-5, with D perhaps assigned TRBD1 or TRBD2 (5 bases each). Per the germline V gene, CDR1 is MNHEY and CDR2 is SVGAGI. This CDR3 region has 13 residues. V lost 6 bases, J lost 3 bases, and 11 bases lay in between. CDR3 amino acids: CASRGTSKETQYF. The DNA of the CDR3 is TGTGCCAGCAGAGGGACCAGTAAAGAGACCCAGTACTTC.

The J gene is TRBJ1-1, the V gene TRBV6-1; no reliable D call. V lost 6 bases, J lost 1 base, and 15 bases lay in between. CDR1 is MNHNS, CDR2 SASEGT, per germline. This CDR3 spans 15 amino acids. CDR3 amino acids: CASSPEVHTNTEAFF. DNA of the CDR3: TGTGCCAGCAGCCCAGAGGTACATACGAACACTGAAGCTTTCTTT.

The chain employs TRBV7-8 and TRBJ2-7; D remains ambiguous. There are 14 residues in the CDR3. Trimming stripped 5 bases from V and 3 bases from J, with 14 bases between. Germline CDR1 is SGHVS and CDR2 is FQNEAQ. The CDR3 sequence: CASSPSPAGYEQYF. CDR3 in DNA: TGTGCCAGCAGCCCTTCGCCCGCAGGCTACGAGCAGTACTTC.

The rearrangement uses TRBV19 and TRBJ2-2; no reliable D call. The CDR3 length is 13 residues. The germline CDR1 and CDR2 sequences are LNHDA and SQIVND (reference sequence). V dropped 7 bases and J dropped 4 bases, with 10 bases sitting between them. The CDR3 region is CASTWLSTGELFF. CDR3 coding DNA: TGTGCCAGTACTTGGCTGAGCACCGGGGAGCTGTTTTTT.

V gene TRBV10-3 combines with J gene TRBJ2-3, with TRBD2 matching 10 bases. This CDR3 has 16 amino acids. V trimming: 0 bases; J trimming: 5 bases; junction bases outside the gene matches: 5. The germline V gene encodes CDR1 ENHRY and CDR2 SYGVKD. CDR3 in DNA: TGTGCCATCAGTGAGTCTCTAGCGGGAGATCTAGATACGCAGTATTTT. It translates to CAISESLAGDLDTQYF.

The chain couples TRBV28 to TRBJ1-4; possible D gene TRBD1, 5 bases. The CDR3 is made up of 14 amino acids. V was shortened by 4 bases and J by 8 bases, with 14 bases between the two germline ends. Germline V gives CDR1 MDHEN, CDR2 SYDVKM. The chain's CDR3 is CASSSGVLREKLFF. CDR3 nucleotide sequence: TGTGCCAGCAGTTCGGGGGTCTTGAGGGAAAAACTGTTTTTT.